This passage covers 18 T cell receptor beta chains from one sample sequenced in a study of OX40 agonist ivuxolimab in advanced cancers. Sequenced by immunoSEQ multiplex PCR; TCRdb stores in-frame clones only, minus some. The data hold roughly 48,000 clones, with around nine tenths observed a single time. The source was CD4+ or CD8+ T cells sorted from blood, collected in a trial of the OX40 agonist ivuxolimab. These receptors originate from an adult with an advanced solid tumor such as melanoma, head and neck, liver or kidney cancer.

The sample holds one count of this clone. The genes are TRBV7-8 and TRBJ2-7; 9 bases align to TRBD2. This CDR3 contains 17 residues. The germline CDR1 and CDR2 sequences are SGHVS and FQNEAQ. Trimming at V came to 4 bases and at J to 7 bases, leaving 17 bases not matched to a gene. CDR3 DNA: TGTGCCAGCAGCTACCCAGCTAGCGGGGACCCAACGGGAGAGCAGTACTTC. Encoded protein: CASSYPASGDPTGEQYF.

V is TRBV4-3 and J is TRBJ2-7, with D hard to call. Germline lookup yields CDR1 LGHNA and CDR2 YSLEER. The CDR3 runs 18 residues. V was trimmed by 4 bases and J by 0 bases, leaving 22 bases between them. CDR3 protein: CASSPPTSCADSSYEQYF. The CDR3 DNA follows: TGCGCCAGCAGCCCCCCAACTTCCTGTGCCGATAGCTCCTACGAGCAGTACTTC.

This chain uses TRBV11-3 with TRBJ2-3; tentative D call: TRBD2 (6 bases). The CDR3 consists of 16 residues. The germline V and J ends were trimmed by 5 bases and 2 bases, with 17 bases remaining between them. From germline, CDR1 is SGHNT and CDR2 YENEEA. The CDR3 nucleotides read TGTGCCAGCAGCGTCGGAGGGAGGCACCTCACAGATACGCAGTATTTT. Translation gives CASSVGGRHLTDTQYF.

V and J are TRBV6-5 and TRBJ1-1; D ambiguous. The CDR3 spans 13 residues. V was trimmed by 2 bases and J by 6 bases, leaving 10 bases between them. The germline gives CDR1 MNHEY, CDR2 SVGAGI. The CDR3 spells CASSYRDGAEAFF. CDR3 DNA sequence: TGTGCCAGCAGTTACAGGGATGGGGCTGAAGCTTTCTTT.

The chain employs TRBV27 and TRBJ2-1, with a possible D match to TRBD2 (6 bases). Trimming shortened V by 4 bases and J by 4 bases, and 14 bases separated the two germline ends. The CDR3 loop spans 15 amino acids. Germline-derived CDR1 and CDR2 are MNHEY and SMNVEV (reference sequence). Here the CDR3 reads CASSSRLGTYNEQFF. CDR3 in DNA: TGTGCCAGCAGTTCTAGACTAGGCACTTACAATGAGCAGTTCTTC.

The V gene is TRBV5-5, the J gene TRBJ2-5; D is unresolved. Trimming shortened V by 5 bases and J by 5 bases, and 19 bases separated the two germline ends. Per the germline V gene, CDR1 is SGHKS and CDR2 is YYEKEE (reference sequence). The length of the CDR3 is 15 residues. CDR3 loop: CASSPLEVNLETQYF. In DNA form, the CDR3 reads TGTGCCAGCAGTCCGTTAGAGGTAAACCTTGAGACCCAGTACTTC.

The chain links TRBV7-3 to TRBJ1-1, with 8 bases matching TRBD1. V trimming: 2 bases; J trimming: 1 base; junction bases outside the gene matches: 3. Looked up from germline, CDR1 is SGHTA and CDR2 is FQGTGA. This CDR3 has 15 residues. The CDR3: CASSLAGGGNTEAFF. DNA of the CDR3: TGTGCCAGCAGCTTAGCAGGGGGCGGGAACACTGAAGCTTTCTTT. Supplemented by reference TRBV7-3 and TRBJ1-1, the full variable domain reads GAGVSQTPSNKVTEKGKYVELRCDPISGHTALYWYRQSLGQGPEFLIYFQGTGAADDSGLPNDRFFAVRPEGSVSTLKIQRTERGDSAVYLCASSLAGGGNTEAFFGQGTRLTVV.

DNA for the CDR3: TGTGCCAGCAGCCCGTACAGGGGGCTGTGGGACACTGAAGCTTTCTTT. It specifies CASSPYRGLWDTEAFF. This sequence joins TRBV5-6 and TRBJ1-1, with 9 bases aligning to TRBD1. Germline V gene sequence: CDR1 SGHDT, CDR2 YYEEEE. The V and J ends lost 4 bases and 3 bases, in that order; junction bases with no gene match: 10. CDR3 length: 16 residues.

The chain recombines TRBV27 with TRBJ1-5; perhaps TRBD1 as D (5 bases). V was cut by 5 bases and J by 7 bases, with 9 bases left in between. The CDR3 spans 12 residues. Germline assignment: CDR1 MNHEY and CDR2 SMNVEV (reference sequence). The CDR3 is CASSSGGQPQHF. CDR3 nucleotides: TGTGCCAGCAGTAGTGGGGGACAGCCCCAGCATTTT.

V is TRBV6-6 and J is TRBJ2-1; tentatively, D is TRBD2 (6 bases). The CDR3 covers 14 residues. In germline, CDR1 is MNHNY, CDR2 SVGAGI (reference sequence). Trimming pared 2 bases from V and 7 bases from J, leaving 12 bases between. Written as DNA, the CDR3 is TGTGCCAGCAGTTACCGGGAGAGGTGGAATGAGCAGTTCTTC. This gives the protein CASSYRERWNEQFF.

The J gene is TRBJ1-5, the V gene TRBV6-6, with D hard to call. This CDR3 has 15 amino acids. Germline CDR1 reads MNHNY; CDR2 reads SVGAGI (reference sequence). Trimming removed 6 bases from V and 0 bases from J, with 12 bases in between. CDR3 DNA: TGTGCCAGCAGAGAAGGGAGCTATAGCAATCAGCCCCAGCATTTT. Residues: CASREGSYSNQPQHF.

The CDR3 is CASSIGNSLSNQPQHF. Here the CDR3 DNA reads TGTGCCAGTAGTATAGGGAACAGCCTGAGCAATCAGCCCCAGCATTTT. The rearrangement joins TRBV19 to TRBJ1-5; D gene ambiguous. V gave up 1 base and J gave up 1 base, with 11 bases separating them. The CDR3 has 16 residues. CDR1 and CDR2 from the germline V gene are LNHDA and SQIVND (reference sequence).

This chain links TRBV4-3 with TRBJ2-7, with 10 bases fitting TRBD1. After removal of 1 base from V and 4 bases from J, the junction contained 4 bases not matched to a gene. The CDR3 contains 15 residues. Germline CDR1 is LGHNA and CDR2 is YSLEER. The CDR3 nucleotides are TGCGCCAGCAGCCAAGGTGGGACAGGGGTATACGAGCAGTACTTC. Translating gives CASSQGGTGVYEQYF.

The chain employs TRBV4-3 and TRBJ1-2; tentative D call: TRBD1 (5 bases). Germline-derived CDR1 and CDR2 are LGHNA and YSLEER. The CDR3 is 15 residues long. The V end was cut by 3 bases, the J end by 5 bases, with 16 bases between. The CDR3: CASSQDTALGYGYTF. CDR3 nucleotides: TGCGCCAGCAGCCAGGACACCGCCTTAGGGTATGGCTACACCTTC.

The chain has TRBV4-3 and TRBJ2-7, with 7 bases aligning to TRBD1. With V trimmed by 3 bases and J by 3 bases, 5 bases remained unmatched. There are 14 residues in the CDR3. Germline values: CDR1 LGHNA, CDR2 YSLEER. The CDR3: CASSQDRLVYEQYF. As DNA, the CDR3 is TGCGCCAGCAGCCAGGACAGGTTAGTCTACGAGCAGTACTTC.

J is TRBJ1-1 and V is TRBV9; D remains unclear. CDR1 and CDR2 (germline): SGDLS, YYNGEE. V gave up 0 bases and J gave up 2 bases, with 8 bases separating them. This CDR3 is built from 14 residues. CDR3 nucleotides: TGTGCCAGCAGCGTAGAACCCGTTAACACTGAAGCTTTCTTT. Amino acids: CASSVEPVNTEAFF. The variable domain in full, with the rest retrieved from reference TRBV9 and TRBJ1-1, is DSGVTQTPKHLITATGQRVTLRCSPRSGDLSVYWYQQSLDQGLQFLIQYYNGEERAKGNILERFSAQQFPDLHSELNLSSLELGDSALYFCASSVEPVNTEAFFGQGTRLTVV.

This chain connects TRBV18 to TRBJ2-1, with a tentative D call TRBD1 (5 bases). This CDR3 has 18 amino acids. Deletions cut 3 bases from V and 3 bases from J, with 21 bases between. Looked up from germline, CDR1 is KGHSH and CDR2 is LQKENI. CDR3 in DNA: TGTGCCAGCTCACCTTCTAGTTACCCAGTACAGGACTACAATGAGCAGTTCTTC. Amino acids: CASSPSSYPVQDYNEQFF.

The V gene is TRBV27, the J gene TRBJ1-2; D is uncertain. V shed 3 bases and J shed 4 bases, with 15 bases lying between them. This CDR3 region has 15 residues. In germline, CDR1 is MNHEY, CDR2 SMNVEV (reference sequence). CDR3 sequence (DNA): TGTGCCAGCAGTTTTAGTGGAACCCCCCTCTATGGCTACACCTTC. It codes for CASSFSGTPLYGYTF.